The clone carrying this T cell receptor beta chain was seen only a few times. The data stem from a study of CD8+CD57+ T cells in acquired aplastic anemia. The template used for profiling TCR beta VDJ and CDR3 was genomic DNA. One entry per CDR3 protein, called by TCRdb with MiXCR from the reads. Of hundreds of thousands of distinct CDR3 sequences in the sample, 55% to 70% are singletons; the top ten hold under 5%. The source material was sorted CD4+, CD8+, or CD8+CD57+ T cells (not recorded which) from PBMCs. The TCR was taken from a human donor in good health, serving as a control.

The CDR3 nucleotides read TGTGCCACCTCCAGCGGGGGGCGGTACAATGAGCAGTTCTTC. This encodes CATSSGGRYNEQFF. The chain carries TRBV24-1 and TRBJ2-1; 9 nucleotides align to TRBD2. J gave up 4 bases and V 9 bases, and 6 bases lay outside the gene matches. Germline V CDR1 and CDR2: KGHDR, SFDVKD. This CDR3 region has 14 residues.